This T cell receptor beta chain came from a study of identical twins. CDR1 is SGDLS and CDR2 is YYNGEE in the germline V gene. Germline trimming cut 6 bases from V and 4 bases from J; bases unmatched to any gene: 4. The length of the CDR3 is 14 residues. Via MiXCR, TCRdb re-called the 5' RACE reads, giving one row per CDR3 protein. This sample carries 500,000 to 600,000 distinct CDR3 sequences, 20% to 25% of them seen once, and the ten largest clones take 0.91%. A further study also used this sample, focusing on T cells expressing NK-cell markers.

The clonotype was recovered from a woman aged 18-29 years in good health. This rearrangement joins TRBV9 to TRBJ2-3, with 11 nucleotides matching TRBD2. The source material was CD4+ T cells sorted from blood. CDR3 coding DNA: TGTGCCAGCAAACTAGCGGGGGATTCAGATACGCAGTATTTT. Its translation: CASKLAGDSDTQYF. Filled out from reference TRBV9 and TRBJ2-3, the complete variable domain reads DSGVTQTPKHLITATGQRVTLRCSPRSGDLSVYWYQQSLDQGLQFLIQYYNGEERAKGNILERFSAQQFPDLHSELNLSSLELGDSALYFCASKLAGDSDTQYFGPGTRLTVL.